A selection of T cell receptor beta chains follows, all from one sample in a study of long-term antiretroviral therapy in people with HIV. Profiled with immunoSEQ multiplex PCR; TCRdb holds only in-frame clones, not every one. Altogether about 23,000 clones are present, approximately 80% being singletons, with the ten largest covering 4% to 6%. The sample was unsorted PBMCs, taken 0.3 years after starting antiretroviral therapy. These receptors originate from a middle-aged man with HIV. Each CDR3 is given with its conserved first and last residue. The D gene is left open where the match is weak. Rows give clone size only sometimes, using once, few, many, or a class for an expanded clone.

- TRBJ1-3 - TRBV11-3 CASSGPLGNTIYF TGTGCCAGCAGTGGGCCGCTAGGAAACACCATATATTTT
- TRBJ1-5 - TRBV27 CASSSGRWADQPQHF TGTGCCAGCAGTTCGGGACGGTGGGCCGATCAGCCCCAGCATTTT
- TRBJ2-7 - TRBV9 CASSVDSFSYEQYF TGTGCCAGCAGCGTCGACTCTTTCTCCTACGAGCAGTACTTC
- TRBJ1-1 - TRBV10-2 CASSQLPGHMNTEAFF TGCGCCAGCAGCCAGCTTCCGGGACACATGAACACTGAAGCTTTCTTT
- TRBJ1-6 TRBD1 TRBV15 CATSRQGINSPLHF TGTGCCACCAGTCGACAGGGGATTAATTCACCCCTCCACTTT
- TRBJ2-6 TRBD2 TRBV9 CASSVGIAGAYSGANVLTF TGTGCCAGCAGCGTAGGGATAGCGGGAGCCTACTCTGGGGCCAACGTCCTGACTTTC
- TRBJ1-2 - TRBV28 CASSSHGYTF TGTGCCAGCAGTTCGCATGGCTACACCTTC
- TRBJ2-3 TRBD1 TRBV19 CASSPKGQHTDTQYF TGTGCCAGTAGTCCTAAGGGACAGCACACAGATACGCAGTATTTT
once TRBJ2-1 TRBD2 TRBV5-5 CASSLGGLAGGLPNEQFF TGTGCCAGCAGCTTGGGGGGACTAGCGGGAGGGCTCCCCAATGAGCAGTTCTTC
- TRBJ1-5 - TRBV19 CASSMGGTGQPQHF TGTGCCAGTAGTATGGGGGGCACTGGGCAGCCCCAGCATTTT
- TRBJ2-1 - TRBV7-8 CASSLANTDNEQFF TGTGCCAGCAGCTTAGCGAATACTGACAATGAGCAGTTCTTC
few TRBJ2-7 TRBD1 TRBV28 CASSLWLDRVYEQYF TGTGCCAGCAGTTTATGGCTGGACAGGGTCTACGAGCAGTACTTC
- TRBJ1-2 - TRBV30 CAWSQVSEGYTF TGTGCCTGGAGTCAGGTGTCGGAGGGCTACACCTTC
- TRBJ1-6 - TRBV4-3 CASSQASRGNSPLHF TGCGCCAGCAGCCAAGCGAGCAGGGGTAACTCACCCCTCCACTTT
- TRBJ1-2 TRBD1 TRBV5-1 CASSLDGTGPPGYTF TGCGCCAGCAGCTTGGACGGGACAGGCCCTCCGGGCTACACCTTC
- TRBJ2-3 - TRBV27 CASSFGYTQYF TGTGCCAGCAGTTTTGGTTATACGCAGTATTTT
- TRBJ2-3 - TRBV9 CASSASLVGTQYF TGTGCCAGCAGCGCCTCACTAGTGGGTACGCAGTATTTT
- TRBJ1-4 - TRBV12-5 CASGLTMATNEKLFF TGTGCTAGTGGTTTGACTATGGCAACTAATGAAAAACTGTTTTTT
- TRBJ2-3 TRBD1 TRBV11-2 CASSVRQGGTDTQYF TGTGCCAGCAGTGTTCGACAGGGAGGCACAGATACGCAGTATTTT
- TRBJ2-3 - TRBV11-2 CASRTMGTDTQYF TGTGCCAGCAGAACCATGGGGACAGATACGCAGTATTTT
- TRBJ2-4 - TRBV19 CASSPAKGGEEYF TGTGCCAGTAGTCCTGCGAAGGGGGGTGAGGAGTACTTC
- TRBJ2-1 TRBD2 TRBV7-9 CASSLTERGDYNEQFF TGTGCCAGCAGCTTAACGGAGCGGGGGGACTACAATGAGCAGTTCTTC
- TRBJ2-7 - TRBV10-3 CAISESGISEQYF TGTGCCATCAGTGAGTCGGGAATATCCGAGCAGTACTTC
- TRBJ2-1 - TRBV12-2 CASRLLDPSSYNEQFF TGTGCAAGTCGCTTACTCGACCCAAGCTCCTACAATGAGCAGTTCTTC
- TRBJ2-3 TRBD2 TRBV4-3 CASSQVSGSTDTQYF TGCGCCAGCAGCCAGGTTAGCGGGAGCACAGATACGCAGTATTTT
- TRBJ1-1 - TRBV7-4 CASSPNRDPGGTEAFF TGTGCCAGCAGCCCGAACCGCGACCCCGGGGGCACTGAAGCTTTCTTT
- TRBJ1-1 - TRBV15 CATSRDSDIEAFF TGTGCCACCAGCAGAGACTCCGACATCGAAGCTTTCTTT
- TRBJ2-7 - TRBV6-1 CASSEAWTESSYEQYF TGTGCCAGCAGTGAAGCTTGGACAGAGAGCTCCTACGAGCAGTACTTC
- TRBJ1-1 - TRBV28 CASSTHSNTEAFF TGTGCCAGCAGTACCCATTCGAACACTGAAGCTTTCTTT
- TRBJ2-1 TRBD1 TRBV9 CASSPGQGRSRSYNEQFF TGTGCCAGCAGCCCCGGACAGGGTAGGAGCAGATCCTACAATGAGCAGTTCTTC
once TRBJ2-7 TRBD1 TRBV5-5 CASSQFRDRVSYEQYF TGTGCCAGCAGCCAATTCCGGGACAGGGTTTCGTACGAGCAGTACTTC
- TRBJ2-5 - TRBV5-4 CASTLEGRGETQYF TGTGCCAGCACCTTGGAGGGGAGGGGGGAGACCCAGTACTTC
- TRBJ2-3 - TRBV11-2 CASSISGRVGTDTQYF TGTGCCAGCAGCATCTCGGGACGTGTAGGCACAGATACGCAGTATTTT
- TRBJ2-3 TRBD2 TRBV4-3 CASSQDRSGRVDTQYF TGCGCCAGCAGCCAAGATCGGAGCGGGAGGGTGGATACGCAGTATTTT
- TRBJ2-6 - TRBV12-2 CASRMFPSTQSRANVLTF TGTGCAAGTCGCATGTTCCCCTCCACACAAAGTCGGGCCAACGTCCTGACTTTC
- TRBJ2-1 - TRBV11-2 CASSLGQLNEQFF TGTGCCAGCAGCTTAGGGCAGCTCAATGAGCAGTTCTTC
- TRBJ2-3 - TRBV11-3 CASSFQGSTDTQYF TGTGCCAGCAGCTTCCAGGGAAGCACAGATACGCAGTATTTT
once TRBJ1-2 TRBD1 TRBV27 CASSSQGNYGYTF TGTGCCAGCAGTTCACAGGGGAACTATGGCTACACCTTC
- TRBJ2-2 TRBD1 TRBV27 CASSFHRGTGELFF TGTGCCAGCAGTTTTCACAGGGGAACCGGGGAGCTGTTTTTT